These 10 T cell receptor beta chains originate from one sample sequenced in a study of blood T cell repertoires in COVID-19. Sequencing used immunoSEQ multiplex PCR; TCRdb keeps in-frame clones, though not all of them. The table lists roughly 500,000 clones, 70% to 90% of them singletons. Material for sequencing was PBMCs or T cells enriched from blood (not recorded which). All receptors derive from a woman between 40 and 55 years old who had recovered from COVID-19.

The rearrangement links TRBV19 to TRBJ1-2; a weak D match, TRBD1 (5 bases). Trimming shortened V by 7 bases and J by 2 bases, and 8 bases separated the two germline ends. The CDR3 sequence is 12 residues long. The germline gives CDR1 LNHDA, CDR2 SQIVND (reference sequence). CDR3 coding DNA: TGTGCCAGTATGGAGGGGAACTATGGCTACACCTTC. Protein sequence: CASMEGNYGYTF. The complete variable domain, with remaining parts taken from reference TRBV19 and TRBJ1-2, reads DGGITQSPKYLFRKEGQNVTLSCEQNLNHDAMYWYRQDPGQGLRLIYYSQIVNDFQKGDIAEGYSVSREKKESFPLTVTSAQKNPTAFYLCASMEGNYGYTFGSGTRLTVV.

This chain connects TRBV5-8 to TRBJ1-4, with 8 bases aligning to TRBD1. Trimming cost V 4 bases and J 7 bases; bases outside gene matches: 9. Per germline, CDR1 SGHTS and CDR2 YDEGEE. This CDR3 region has 15 residues. In DNA form, the CDR3 reads TGTGCCAGCAGCGCGTCCGGACAGGGACCTGAAAAACTGTTTTTT. Protein product: CASSASGQGPEKLFF.

V usage is TRBV27 and J usage is TRBJ1-5; D is perhaps TRBD1 (6 bases). The CDR3 is 17 amino acids. Trimming pared 4 bases from V and 4 bases from J, leaving 20 bases between. Germline assignment: CDR1 MNHEY and CDR2 SMNVEV (reference sequence). This CDR3 is CASSSYRGKDRNQPQHF. The CDR3 region has the DNA TGTGCCAGCAGTTCATACCGGGGTAAAGACAGGAATCAGCCCCAGCATTTT.

The gene calls are TRBV7-9 and TRBJ2-1, with TRBD2 matching 8 bases. This CDR3 has 14 amino acids. J was trimmed by 8 bases and V by 0 bases; bases with no gene match: 3. Germline V gene lookup returns CDR1 SEHNR and CDR2 FQNEAQ (reference sequence). Written as DNA, the CDR3 is TGTGCCAGCAGCTTAGCGGCCGGGGGGGATGAGCAGTTCTTC. This gives the protein CASSLAAGGDEQFF.

This clone was counted between two and nine times. The chain is built from TRBV19 and TRBJ1-1; 7 nucleotides agree with TRBD1. Germline loops: CDR1 LNHDA, CDR2 SQIVND (reference sequence). There are 14 residues in the CDR3. Trimming took 3 bases from V and 0 from J; bases not matched to a gene: 1. Here the CDR3 DNA reads TGTGCCAGTAGTATGGGACAGATGAACACTGAAGCTTTCTTT. Its translation: CASSMGQMNTEAFF.

V is TRBV25-1 and J is TRBJ1-1; D possibly corresponds to TRBD1 (5 bases). There are 12 residues in the CDR3. With 6 bases removed from V and 3 bases from J, the gap between germline ends came to 8 bases. Germline CDR1 MGHDK, CDR2 SYGVNS. The CDR3 region has the DNA TGTGCCAGCAGACAGGATTACACTGAAGCTTTCTTT. The encoded protein is CASRQDYTEAFF.

This chain uses TRBV25-1 with TRBJ2-5; 12 nucleotides align to TRBD2. Germline CDR1 MGHDK, CDR2 SYGVNS. The CDR3 runs 15 residues. Trimming removed 3 bases from V and 5 bases from J; junction bases left unmatched: 4. CDR3 in DNA: TGTGCCAGCAGTGATTCTAGCGGGAGGGGGGAGACCCAGTACTTC. Protein product: CASSDSSGRGETQYF.

The genes are TRBV7-2 and TRBJ2-5, with 7 bases aligning to TRBD2. This CDR3 comprises 14 residues. Germline V lookup: CDR1 SGHTA, CDR2 FQGNSA. V lost 5 bases to trimming and J lost 3 bases; unmatched junction nucleotides: 6. CDR3 residues: CASSLVGTKETQYF. The CDR3, as DNA: TGTGCCAGCAGCCTAGTAGGGACTAAAGAGACCCAGTACTTC. The full variable domain, in which reference TRBV7-2 and TRBJ2-5 provide the parts outside the CDR3, is GAGVSQSPSNKVTEKGKDVELRCDPISGHTALYWYRQSLGQGLEFLIYFQGNSAPDKSGLPSDRFSAERTGGSVSTLTIQRTQQEDSAVYLCASSLVGTKETQYFGPGTRLLVL.

This clone was recorded once. V and J are TRBV15 and TRBJ1-2; D is perhaps TRBD1 (5 bases). The ends were cut back, 0 bases at V and 6 bases at J, with 14 bases in the middle. The length of the CDR3 is 15 residues. Germline loops: CDR1 LNHNV, CDR2 YYDKDF (reference sequence). The CDR3: CATSRESGMVDGYTF. CDR3 bases: TGTGCCACCAGCAGAGAGTCAGGGATGGTTGATGGCTACACCTTC.

This clone is a singleton in its sample. This sequence joins TRBV30 and TRBJ2-1, with a tentative D call TRBD2 (5 bases). The V end lost 4 bases, the J end lost 6 bases, and 10 bases lay between the germline ends. The CDR3 is made up of 12 amino acids. Germline V gene sequence: CDR1 GTSNPN, CDR2 SVGIG (reference sequence). Here the CDR3 reads CAWTPAGNEQFF. The CDR3, as DNA: TGTGCCTGGACTCCTGCGGGCAATGAGCAGTTCTTC. The variable domain in full, completed from reference TRBV30 and TRBJ2-1, reads SQTIHQWPATLVQPVGSPLSLECTVEGTSNPNLYWYRQAAGRGLQLLFYSVGIGQISSEVPQNLSASRPQDRQFILSSKKLLLSDSGFYLCAWTPAGNEQFFGPGTRLTVL.